The 8 T cell receptor beta chains below come from one sample, sequenced in a study of T cells in Graves' hyperthyroidism and ophthalmopathy. What was amplified from RNA transcripts were TCR beta CDR3 regions. In the first-round RT-PCR of the TCR CDR3, the HTBI primer set was used. MiXCR, run by TCRdb on the multiplex PCR reads, gives a single entry per CDR3 protein. The data hold just under 750,000 distinct CDR3 sequences, with approximately 36% observed a single time. The specimen sequenced was blood. The receptors stem from a woman in her thirties or forties with Graves' hyperthyroidism.

V usage is TRBV19 and J usage is TRBJ1-3; D is possibly TRBD1 (6 bases). The length of the CDR3 is 15 residues. Germline V CDR1 and CDR2: LNHDA, SQIVND (reference sequence). V was cut by 3 bases and J by 4 bases, with 13 bases left in between. Here the CDR3 DNA reads TGTGCCAGTAGTATCGCTCCAGGGGAAGGAAACACCATATATTTT. Translating gives CASSIAPGEGNTIYF.

As concerns this clonotype: At one boundary the junction diverges from the germline segment, which might be a read error. The chain links TRBV12-3 or TRBV12-4 to TRBJ1-1; D gene uncertain. The CDR3 runs to 14 residues. The CDR3 DNA follows: TGTACCAGCAGTTTTCCTCCAAAAGTCAGGGAAGCTTTCTTT. Its translation: CTSSFPPKVREAFF.

In this sample, this clonotype turned up a few times. This chain connects TRBV12-3 or TRBV12-4 to TRBJ2-2; 10 nucleotides align to TRBD1. J was trimmed by 5 bases and V by 5 bases; bases with no gene match: 14. CDR3 size: 18 residues. The DNA for the CDR3 is TGTGCCAGCAGTGCAAGCGTGGGGACAGGGGTGGATACCGGGGAGCTGTTTTTT. Its protein product is CASSASVGTGVDTGELFF.

The chain combines TRBV9 with TRBJ1-2, with a weak D call TRBD1 (6 bases). The CDR3 runs 13 residues. From germline, CDR1 is SGDLS and CDR2 YYNGEE. The V end lost 0 bases, the J end lost 6 bases, and 9 bases lay between the germline ends. The CDR3 sequence is CASSVGGQNGYTF. In DNA, the CDR3 is TGTGCCAGCAGCGTAGGGGGGCAGAATGGCTACACCTTC.

This chain links TRBV24-1 with TRBJ1-4; tentative D call: TRBD1 (6 bases). Germline CDR1 and CDR2: KGHDR and SFDVKD. The CDR3 sequence is 17 residues long. V was cut by 11 bases and J by 0 bases, with 21 bases left in between. The CDR3 spells CASRGTERPATNEKLFF. CDR3 coding DNA: TGTGCCAGCAGGGGAACAGAGAGACCAGCAACTAATGAAAAACTGTTTTTT.

This clonotype has more than one count but fewer than ten. The chain couples TRBV6-4 to TRBJ1-5, with 10 bases matching TRBD1. The trim removed 5 bases at V and 2 bases at J, leaving 15 bases unmatched. The CDR3 spans 19 residues. Germline CDR1 is MRHNA and CDR2 is SNTAGT. CDR3 in DNA: TGTGCCAGCAGTTACTTTTTCCGACAGGGGGCTCAGGGCAATCAGCCCCAGCATTTT. It encodes CASSYFFRQGAQGNQPQHF.

The chain carries TRBV7-6 and TRBJ1-6; D is undetermined. This CDR3 contains 10 residues. The germline gives CDR1 SGHVS, CDR2 FNYEAQ. V lost 5 bases and J 14 bases, leaving 7 bases between the germline ends. The CDR3 DNA reads as TGTGCCAGCAGCCTTGGGGCCCTCCACTTT. Translation: CASSLGALHF.

This clonotype was picked up many times. The J gene is TRBJ1-5, the V gene TRBV7-9; TRBD1 agrees at 11 bases. Germline trimming cut 5 bases from V and 4 bases from J; bases unmatched to any gene: 4. Germline V gives CDR1 SEHNR, CDR2 FQNEAQ (reference sequence). The CDR3 covers 15 residues. The CDR3 region has the DNA TGTGCCAGCAGCATAGGACAGGGGGCGAATCAGCCCCAGCATTTT. Translating gives CASSIGQGANQPQHF.